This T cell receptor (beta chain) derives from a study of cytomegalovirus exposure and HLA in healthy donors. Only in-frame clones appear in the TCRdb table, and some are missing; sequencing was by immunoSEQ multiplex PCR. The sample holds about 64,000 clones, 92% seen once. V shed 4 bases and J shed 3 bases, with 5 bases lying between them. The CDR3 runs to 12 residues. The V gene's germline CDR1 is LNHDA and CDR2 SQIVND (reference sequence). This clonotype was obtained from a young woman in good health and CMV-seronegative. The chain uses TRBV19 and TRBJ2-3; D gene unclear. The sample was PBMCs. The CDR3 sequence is CASSTRTDTQYF. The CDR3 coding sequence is TGTGCCAGTAGTACCCGGACAGATACGCAGTATTTT. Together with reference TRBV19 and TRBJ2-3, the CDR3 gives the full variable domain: DGGITQSPKYLFRKEGQNVTLSCEQNLNHDAMYWYRQDPGQGLRLIYYSQIVNDFQKGDIAEGYSVSREKKESFPLTVTSAQKNPTAFYLCASSTRTDTQYFGPGTRLTVL.